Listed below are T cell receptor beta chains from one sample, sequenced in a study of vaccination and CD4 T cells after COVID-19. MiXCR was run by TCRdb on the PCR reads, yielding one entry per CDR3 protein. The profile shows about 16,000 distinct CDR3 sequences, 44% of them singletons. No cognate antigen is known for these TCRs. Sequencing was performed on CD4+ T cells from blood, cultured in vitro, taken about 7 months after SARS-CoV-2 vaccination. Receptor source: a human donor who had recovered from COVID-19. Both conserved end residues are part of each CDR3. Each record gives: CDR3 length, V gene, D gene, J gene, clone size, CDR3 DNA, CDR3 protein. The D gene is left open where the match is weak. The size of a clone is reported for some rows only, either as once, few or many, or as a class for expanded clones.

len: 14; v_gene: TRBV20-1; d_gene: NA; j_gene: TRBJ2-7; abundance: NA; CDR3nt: TGCAGTGCCGTGACATTTCCCGGAGGGTACGAGCAGTACTTC; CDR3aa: CSAVTFPGGYEQYF
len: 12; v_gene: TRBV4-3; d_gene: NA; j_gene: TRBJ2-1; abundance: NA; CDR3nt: TGCGCCAGCAGCCAGGGAAGTAGTGAGCAGTTCTTC; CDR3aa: CASSQGSSEQFF
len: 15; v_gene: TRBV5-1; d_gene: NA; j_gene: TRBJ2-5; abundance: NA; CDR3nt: TGCGCCAGCAGCTTGGCCGGGACACCCCAAGAGACCCAGTACTTC; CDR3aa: CASSLAGTPQETQYF
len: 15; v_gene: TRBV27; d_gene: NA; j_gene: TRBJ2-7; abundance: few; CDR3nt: TGTGCCAGCAGTTTAGGGGGCAGGAGCCCCTACGAGCAGTACTTC; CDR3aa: CASSLGGRSPYEQYF
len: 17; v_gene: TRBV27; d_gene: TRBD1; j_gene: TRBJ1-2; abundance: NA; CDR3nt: TGTGCCAGCAGTTTATACGGGATTGGCAGGGGGGACTATGGCTACACCTTC; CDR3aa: CASSLYGIGRGDYGYTF
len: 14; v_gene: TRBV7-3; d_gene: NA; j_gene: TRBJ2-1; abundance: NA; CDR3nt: TGTGCCAGCAGCCCTGGACACGGAGGGAATGAGCAGTTCTTC; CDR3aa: CASSPGHGGNEQFF
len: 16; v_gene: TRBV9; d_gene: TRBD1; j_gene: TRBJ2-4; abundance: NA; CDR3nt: TGTGCCAGCAGCCCAGACCTAGGGACAGCTAAAAACATTCAGTACTTC; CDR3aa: CASSPDLGTAKNIQYF
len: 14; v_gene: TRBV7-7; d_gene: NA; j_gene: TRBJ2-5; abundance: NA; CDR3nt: TGTGCTAGCAGCTTACAATTCAGCGAAGAGACCCAGTACTTC; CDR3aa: CASSLQFSEETQYF
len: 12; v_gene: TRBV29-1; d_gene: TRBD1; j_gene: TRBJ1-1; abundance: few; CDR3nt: TGCAGCGTAAGGGGGCTGGACACTGAAGCTTTCTTT; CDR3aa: CSVRGLDTEAFF
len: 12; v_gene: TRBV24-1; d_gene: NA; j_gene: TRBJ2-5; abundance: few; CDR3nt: TGTGCCACCAGTGATCCGAAAGAGACCCAGTACTTC; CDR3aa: CATSDPKETQYF
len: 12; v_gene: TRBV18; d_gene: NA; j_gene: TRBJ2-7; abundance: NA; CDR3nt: TGTGCCAGCTCAGGGTTTCCCTACGAGCAGTACTTC; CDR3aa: CASSGFPYEQYF
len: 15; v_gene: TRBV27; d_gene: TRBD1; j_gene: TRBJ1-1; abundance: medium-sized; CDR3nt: TGTGCCAGCAGTCCCCGACAGGGGGCGAACACTGAAGCTTTCTTT; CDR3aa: CASSPRQGANTEAFF
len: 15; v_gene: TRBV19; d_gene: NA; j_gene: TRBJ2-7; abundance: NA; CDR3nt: TGTGCCAGTAGACACAGGGGAGGACGGTTCTACGAGCAGTACTTC; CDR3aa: CASRHRGGRFYEQYF
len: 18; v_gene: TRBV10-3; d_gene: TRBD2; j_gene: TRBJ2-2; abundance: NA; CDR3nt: TGTGCCATCAGTGACGCGGGACTAGCGCCACCGAACACCGGGGAGCTGTTTTTT; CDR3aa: CAISDAGLAPPNTGELFF
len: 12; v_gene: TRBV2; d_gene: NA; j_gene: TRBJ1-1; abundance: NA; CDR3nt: TGTGCCAGCCTCAGGGACGGCGGTGAAGCTTTCTTT; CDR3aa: CASLRDGGEAFF
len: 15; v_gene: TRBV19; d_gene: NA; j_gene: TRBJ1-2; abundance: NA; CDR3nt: TGTGCCAGCACACCCGGGGGACACACCCCGCGGGGCTACACCTTC; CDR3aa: CASTPGGHTPRGYTF
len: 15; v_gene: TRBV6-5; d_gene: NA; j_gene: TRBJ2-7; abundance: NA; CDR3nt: TGTGCCAGCAGTTACTCGAAAGGGGTTGGGTACGAGCAGTACTTC; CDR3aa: CASSYSKGVGYEQYF
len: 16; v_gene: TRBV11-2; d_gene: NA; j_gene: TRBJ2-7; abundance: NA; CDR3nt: TGTGCCAGCAGCTTAGGGGCGGCTCCGAGCTCCTACGAGCAGTACTTC; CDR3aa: CASSLGAAPSSYEQYF
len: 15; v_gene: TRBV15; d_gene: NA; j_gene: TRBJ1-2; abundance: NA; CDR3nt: TGTGCCACCAGCAGAGATCGTGGGACTTCGGGGGGCTACACCTTC; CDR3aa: CATSRDRGTSGGYTF
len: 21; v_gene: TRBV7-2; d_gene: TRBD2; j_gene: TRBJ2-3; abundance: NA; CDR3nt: TGTGCCAGCAGCCAAGCGTCTAGCGGGGGGGCCCCCTCGAGTCCCACAGATACGCAGTATTTT; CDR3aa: CASSQASSGGAPSSPTDTQYF
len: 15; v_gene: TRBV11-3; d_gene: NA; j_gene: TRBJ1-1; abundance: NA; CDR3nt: TGTGCCAGCAGCTTAGATCCAACGAGAGGGACTGAAGCTTTCTTT; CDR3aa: CASSLDPTRGTEAFF
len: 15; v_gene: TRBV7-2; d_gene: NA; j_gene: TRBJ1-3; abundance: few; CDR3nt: TGTGCCAGCATCCCCGGGGGAAGGGCTGGAAACACCATATATTTT; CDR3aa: CASIPGGRAGNTIYF
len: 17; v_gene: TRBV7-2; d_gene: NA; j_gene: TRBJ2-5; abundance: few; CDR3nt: TGTGCCAGCAGCTCCTTGTGGGGAGGCCGACGAATAGAGACCCAGTACTTC; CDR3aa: CASSSLWGGRRIETQYF
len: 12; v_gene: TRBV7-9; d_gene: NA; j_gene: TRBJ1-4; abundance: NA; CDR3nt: TGTGCCAGCAGCTTAGAAGGGGAAAAACTGTTTTTT; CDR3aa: CASSLEGEKLFF
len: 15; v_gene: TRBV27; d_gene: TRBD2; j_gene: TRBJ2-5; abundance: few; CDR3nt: TGTGCCAGCAGTTCAAAGCGGGGCTCTGGGGAGACCCAGTACTTC; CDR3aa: CASSSKRGSGETQYF
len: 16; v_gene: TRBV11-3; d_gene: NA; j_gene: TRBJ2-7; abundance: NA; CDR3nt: TGTGCCAGCAGCTTAGGCGATCGGGACGGTTCCTACGAGCAGTACTTC; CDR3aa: CASSLGDRDGSYEQYF
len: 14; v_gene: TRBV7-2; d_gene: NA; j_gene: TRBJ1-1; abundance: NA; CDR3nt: TGTGCCAGCAGCCCCCTCGCCCGACGCACTGAAGCTTTCTTT; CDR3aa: CASSPLARRTEAFF
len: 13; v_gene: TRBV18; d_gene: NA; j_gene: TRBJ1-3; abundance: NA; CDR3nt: TGTGCCAGCTCACCGGACCCCGATAGCACCATATATTTT; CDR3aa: CASSPDPDSTIYF
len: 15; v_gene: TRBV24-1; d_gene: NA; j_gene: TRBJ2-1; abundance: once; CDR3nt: TGTGCCACCAGTGATAACAGGGTGAGGGACAATGAGCAGTTCTTC; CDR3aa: CATSDNRVRDNEQFF
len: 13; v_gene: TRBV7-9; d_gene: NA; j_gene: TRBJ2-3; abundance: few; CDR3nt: TGTGCCAGCGGTAGCAGGGCGGCAGATACGCAGTATTTT; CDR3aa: CASGSRAADTQYF
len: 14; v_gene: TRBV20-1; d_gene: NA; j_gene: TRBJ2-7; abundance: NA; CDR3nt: TGCAGTGCTAGCTTCTTGGGAAAGGACTACGAGCAGTACTTC; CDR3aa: CSASFLGKDYEQYF
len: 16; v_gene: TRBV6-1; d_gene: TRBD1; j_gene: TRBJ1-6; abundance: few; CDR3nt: TGTGCCAGCACTCACATCGGGACAGGGCTAAATTCACCCCTCCACTTT; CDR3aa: CASTHIGTGLNSPLHF
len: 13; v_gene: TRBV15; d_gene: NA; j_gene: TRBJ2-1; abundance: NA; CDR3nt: TGTGCCACCAGTCGACTCTACGGCAATGAGCAGTTCTTC; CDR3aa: CATSRLYGNEQFF
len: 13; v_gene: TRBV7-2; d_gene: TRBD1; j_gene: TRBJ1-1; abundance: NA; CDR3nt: TGTGCCAGCAGCGTACAGGGGGACACTGAAGCTTTCTTT; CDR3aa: CASSVQGDTEAFF